The clone carrying this TCR beta chain was seen repeatedly, ten times or more. J gave up 3 bases and V 6 bases, and 11 bases lay outside the gene matches. The CDR3 is made up of 16 amino acids. Per the germline V gene, CDR1 is MNHNS and CDR2 is SASEGT. These data are taken from a study of T cells in Graves' hyperthyroidism and ophthalmopathy. It was at first hyperthyroidism diagnosis, before any ophthalmopathy symptoms, that the blood sample was taken. Amplified TCR beta CDR3 regions derived from RNA transcripts. TCR CDR3 underwent first-round RT-PCR with the HTBI primer set. TCRdb reprocessed the multiplex PCR reads via MiXCR and lists one record per CDR3 protein. This repertoire shows around 260,000 distinct CDR3 sequences, 25% to 30% found once; its top ten account for about 25%.

The TCR originated in a middle-aged man with Graves' hyperthyroidism that later progressed to Graves' ophthalmopathy. Sequenced: blood. The chain couples TRBV6-1 to TRBJ2-4; 7 bases agree with TRBD1. The CDR3 reads CASSPGQDAGKNIQYF. CDR3 nucleotides: TGTGCCAGCAGCCCAGGACAGGACGCTGGCAAAAACATTCAGTACTTC.